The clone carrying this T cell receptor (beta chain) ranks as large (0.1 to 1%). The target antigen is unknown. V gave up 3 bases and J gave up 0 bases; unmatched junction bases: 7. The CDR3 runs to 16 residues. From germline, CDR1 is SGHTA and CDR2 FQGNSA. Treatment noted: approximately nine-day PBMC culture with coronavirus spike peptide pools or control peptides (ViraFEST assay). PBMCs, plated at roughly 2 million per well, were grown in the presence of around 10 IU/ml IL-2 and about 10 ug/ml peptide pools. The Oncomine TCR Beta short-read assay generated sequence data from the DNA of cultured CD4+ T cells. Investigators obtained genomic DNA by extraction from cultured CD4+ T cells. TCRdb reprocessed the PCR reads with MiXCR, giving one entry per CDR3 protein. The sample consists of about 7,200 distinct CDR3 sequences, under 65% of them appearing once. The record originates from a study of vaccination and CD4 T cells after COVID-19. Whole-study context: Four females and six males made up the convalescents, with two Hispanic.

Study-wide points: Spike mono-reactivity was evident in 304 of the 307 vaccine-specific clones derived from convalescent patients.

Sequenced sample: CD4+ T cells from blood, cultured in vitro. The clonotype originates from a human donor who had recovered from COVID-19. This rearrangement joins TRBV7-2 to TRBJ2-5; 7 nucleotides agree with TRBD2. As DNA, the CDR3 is TGTGCCAGCAGCTTCCTAGCGGCCCTCTACCAAGAGACCCAGTACTTC. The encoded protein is CASSFLAALYQETQYF.